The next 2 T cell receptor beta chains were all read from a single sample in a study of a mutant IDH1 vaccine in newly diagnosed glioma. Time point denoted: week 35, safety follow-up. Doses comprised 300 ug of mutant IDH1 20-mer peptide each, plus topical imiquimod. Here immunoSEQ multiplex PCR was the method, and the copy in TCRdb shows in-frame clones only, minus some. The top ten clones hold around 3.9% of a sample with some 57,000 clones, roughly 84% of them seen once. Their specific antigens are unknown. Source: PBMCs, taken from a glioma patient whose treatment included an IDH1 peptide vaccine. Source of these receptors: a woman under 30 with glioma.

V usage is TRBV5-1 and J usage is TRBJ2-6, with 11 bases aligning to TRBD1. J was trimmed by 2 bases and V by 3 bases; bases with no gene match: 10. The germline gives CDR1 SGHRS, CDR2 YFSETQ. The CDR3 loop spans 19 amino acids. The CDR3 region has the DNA TGCGCCAGCAGCTCGCAGACCGGGACAGGGGGAACTGGGGCCAACGTCCTGACTTTC. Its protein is CASSSQTGTGGTGANVLTF.

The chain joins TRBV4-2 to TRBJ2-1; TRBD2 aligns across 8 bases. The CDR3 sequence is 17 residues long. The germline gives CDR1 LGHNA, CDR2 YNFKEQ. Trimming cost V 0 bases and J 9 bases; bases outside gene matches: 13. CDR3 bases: TGTGCCAGCAGCCAAGAGAGCGAGCGGGGGATAGGCACTGAGCAGTTCTTC. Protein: CASSQESERGIGTEQFF.